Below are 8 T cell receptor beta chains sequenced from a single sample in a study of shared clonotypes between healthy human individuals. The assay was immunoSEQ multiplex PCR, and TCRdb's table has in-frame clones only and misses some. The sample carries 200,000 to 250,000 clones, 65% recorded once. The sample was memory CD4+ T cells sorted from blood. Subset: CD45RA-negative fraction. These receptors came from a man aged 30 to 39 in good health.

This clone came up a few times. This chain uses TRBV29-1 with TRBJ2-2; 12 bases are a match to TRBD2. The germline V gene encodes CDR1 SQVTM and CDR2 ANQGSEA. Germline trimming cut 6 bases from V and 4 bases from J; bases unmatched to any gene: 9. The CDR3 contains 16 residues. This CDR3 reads CSVAQGLAGGTGELFF. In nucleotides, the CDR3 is TGCAGCGTCGCGCAGGGACTAGCGGGCGGCACCGGGGAGCTGTTTTTT.

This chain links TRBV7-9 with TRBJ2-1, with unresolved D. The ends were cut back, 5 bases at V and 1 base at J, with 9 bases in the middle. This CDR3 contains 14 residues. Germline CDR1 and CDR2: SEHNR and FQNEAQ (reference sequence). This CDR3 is CASSRPGSYNEQFF. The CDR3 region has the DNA TGTGCCAGCAGCCGACCGGGTTCCTACAATGAGCAGTTCTTC.

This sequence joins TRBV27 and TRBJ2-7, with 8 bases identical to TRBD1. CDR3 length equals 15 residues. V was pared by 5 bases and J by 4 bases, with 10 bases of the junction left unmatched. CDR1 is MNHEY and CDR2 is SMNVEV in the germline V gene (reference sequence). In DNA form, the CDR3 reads TGTGCCAGCAGTAGGTCAGGGGGCTATCGGTACGAGCAGTACTTC. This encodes CASSRSGGYRYEQYF.

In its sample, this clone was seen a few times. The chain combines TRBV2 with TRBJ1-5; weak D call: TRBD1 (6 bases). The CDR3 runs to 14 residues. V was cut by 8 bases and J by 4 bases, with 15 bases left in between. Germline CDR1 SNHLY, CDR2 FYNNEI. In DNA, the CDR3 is TGTGCCAGCCGGGTGGCAGGGGAAAATCAGCCCCAGCATTTT. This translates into CASRVAGENQPQHF.

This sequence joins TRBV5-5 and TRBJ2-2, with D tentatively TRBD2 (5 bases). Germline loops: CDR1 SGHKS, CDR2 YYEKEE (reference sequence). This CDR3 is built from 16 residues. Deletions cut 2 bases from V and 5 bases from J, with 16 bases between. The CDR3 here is CASSFPKGLATGELFF. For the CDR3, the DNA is TGTGCCAGCAGCTTTCCTAAGGGCCTAGCTACCGGGGAGCTGTTTTTT.

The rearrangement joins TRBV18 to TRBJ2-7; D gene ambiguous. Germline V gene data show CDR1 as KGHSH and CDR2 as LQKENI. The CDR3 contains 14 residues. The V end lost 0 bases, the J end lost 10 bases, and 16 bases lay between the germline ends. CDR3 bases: TGTGCCAGCTCACCACCGGAGACTCGTAACCGACAGTACTTC. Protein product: CASSPPETRNRQYF.

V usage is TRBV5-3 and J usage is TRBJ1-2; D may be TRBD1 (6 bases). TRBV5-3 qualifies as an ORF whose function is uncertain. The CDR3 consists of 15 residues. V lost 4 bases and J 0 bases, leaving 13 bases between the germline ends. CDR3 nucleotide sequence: TGTGCCAGAAGCATCCACAGGGAAGCTAACTATGGCTACACCTTC. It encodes CARSIHREANYGYTF.

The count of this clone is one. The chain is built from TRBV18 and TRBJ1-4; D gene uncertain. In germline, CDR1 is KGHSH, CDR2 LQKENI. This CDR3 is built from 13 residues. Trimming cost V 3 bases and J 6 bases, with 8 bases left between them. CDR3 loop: CASSPGNYEKLFF. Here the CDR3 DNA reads TGTGCCAGCTCACCCGGGAATTATGAAAAACTGTTTTTT.